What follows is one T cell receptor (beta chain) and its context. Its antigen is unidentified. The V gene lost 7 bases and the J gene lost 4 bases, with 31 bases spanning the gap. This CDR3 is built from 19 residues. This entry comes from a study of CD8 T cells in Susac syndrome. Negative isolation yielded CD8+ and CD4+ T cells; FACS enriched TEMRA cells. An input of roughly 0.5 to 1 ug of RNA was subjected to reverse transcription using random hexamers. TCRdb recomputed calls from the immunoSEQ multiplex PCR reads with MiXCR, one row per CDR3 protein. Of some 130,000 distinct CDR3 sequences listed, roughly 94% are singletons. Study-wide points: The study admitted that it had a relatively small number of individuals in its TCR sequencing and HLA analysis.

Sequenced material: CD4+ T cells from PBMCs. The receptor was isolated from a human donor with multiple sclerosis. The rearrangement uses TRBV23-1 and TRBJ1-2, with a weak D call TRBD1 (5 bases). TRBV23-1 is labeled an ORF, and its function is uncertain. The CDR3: CASTPTLARAGCGFYGYTF. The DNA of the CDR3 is TGCGCCAGCACACCGACCCTAGCCAGGGCCGGCTGTGGCTTCTATGGCTACACCTTC.